This TCR beta chain was observed in a study of shared clonotypes between healthy human individuals. Across the whole study: With ages of 18 to 49, the donors were a couple of women and three men. CD4 naive and CD4 memory each took three plates per donor, while CD8 naive took two and CD8 memory one.

As defined, naive CD8 cells were CD45RO-negative and positively selected for CCR7, with terminally differentiated effector memory CD45RA+ cells excluded. Execution of the assay was at deep level. Method: immunoSEQ multiplex PCR; TCRdb's copy keeps in-frame clones and lacks some. The repertoire consists of more than 2 million clones, with roughly 93% occurring once and the leading ten covering around 1.8%. Germline V gives CDR1 SQVTM, CDR2 ANQGSEA. Trimming took off 3 bases at V and 4 bases at J, with 7 bases between the two ends. The CDR3 is 12 amino acids. The chain joins TRBV29-1 to TRBJ2-1; D is ambiguous. The sequence was obtained from a man younger than 35 in good health. Some clones in this sample may be carry-over from other donors' samples. The sequenced sample consisted of naive CD8+ T cells from PBMCs. In DNA form, the CDR3 reads TGCAGCGTTGATACCGTTTACAATGAGCAGTTCTTC. Its protein product is CSVDTVYNEQFF.